This T cell receptor (beta chain) was sequenced in a study of cytomegalovirus exposure and HLA in healthy donors. Concerning this clone: Its antigen is not known. A junction end diverges from the germline sequence, so it may reflect a read error.

It was with 60 Vbeta and 13 Jbeta primers that the PCR ran. Sequencing used immunoSEQ multiplex PCR; TCRdb keeps in-frame clones, though not all of them. This sample has under 200,000 clones, with about 82% found just once. Whole-study results and caveats: Per a later analysis, 18,000 or so TCR beta sequences showed association with HLA alleles at 0.05 false discovery rate. Analyzed later, association rates of TCRs varied across HLA loci, with DRB1 most and HLA-C fewest. Rare TCR sequences dominated, though some public TCRs recurred in many donors.

Germline V CDR1 and CDR2: SGDLS, YYNGEE. The CDR3 contains 17 residues. The clonotype was recovered from a female donor in good health and CMV-seronegative. Sequencing was carried out using PBMCs. This chain joins TRBV9 and TRBJ2-6; D possibly corresponds to TRBD2 (7 bases). CDR3 nucleotide sequence: TGTGCCAGCAGCGTAGGACGCCCCTGGGCGGGGGCCAACGGCCTGACTTTC. Protein product: CASSVGRPWAGANGLTF.